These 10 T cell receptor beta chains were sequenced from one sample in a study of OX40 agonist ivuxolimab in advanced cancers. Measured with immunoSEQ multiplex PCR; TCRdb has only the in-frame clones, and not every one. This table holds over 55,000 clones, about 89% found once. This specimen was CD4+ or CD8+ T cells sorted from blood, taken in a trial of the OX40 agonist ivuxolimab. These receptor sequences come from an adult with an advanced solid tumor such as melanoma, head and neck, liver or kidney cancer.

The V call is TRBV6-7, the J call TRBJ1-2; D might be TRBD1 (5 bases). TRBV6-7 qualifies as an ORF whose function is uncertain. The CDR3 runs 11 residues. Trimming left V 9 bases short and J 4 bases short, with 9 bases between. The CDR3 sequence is CARGVSYGYTF. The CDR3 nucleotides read TGTGCCAGGGGGGTCAGCTATGGCTACACCTTC.

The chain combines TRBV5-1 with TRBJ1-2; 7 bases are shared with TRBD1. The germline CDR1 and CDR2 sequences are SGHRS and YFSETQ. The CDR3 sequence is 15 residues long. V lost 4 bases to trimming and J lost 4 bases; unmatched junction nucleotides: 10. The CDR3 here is CASSQGTALGYGYTF. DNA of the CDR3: TGCGCCAGCAGCCAAGGGACAGCCCTGGGCTATGGCTACACCTTC.

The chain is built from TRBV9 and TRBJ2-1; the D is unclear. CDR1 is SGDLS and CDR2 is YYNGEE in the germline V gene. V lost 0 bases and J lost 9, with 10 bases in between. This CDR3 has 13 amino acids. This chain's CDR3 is CASSVGTQSEQFF. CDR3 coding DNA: TGTGCCAGCAGCGTAGGAACCCAGAGTGAGCAGTTCTTC.

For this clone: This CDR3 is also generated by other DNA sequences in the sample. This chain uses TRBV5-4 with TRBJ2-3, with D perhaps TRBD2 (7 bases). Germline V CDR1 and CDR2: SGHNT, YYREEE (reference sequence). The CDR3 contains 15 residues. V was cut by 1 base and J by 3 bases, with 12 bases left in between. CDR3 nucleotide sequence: TGTGCCAGCAGCTTGAGGGGGGGGCCGACAGATACGCAGTATTTT. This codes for CASSLRGGPTDTQYF.

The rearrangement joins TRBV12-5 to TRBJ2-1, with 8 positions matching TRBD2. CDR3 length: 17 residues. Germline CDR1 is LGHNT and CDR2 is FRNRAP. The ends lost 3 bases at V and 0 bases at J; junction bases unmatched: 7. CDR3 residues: CASGFTTSEPSYNEQFF. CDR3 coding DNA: TGTGCTAGTGGTTTTACGACTAGCGAACCCTCCTACAATGAGCAGTTCTTC.

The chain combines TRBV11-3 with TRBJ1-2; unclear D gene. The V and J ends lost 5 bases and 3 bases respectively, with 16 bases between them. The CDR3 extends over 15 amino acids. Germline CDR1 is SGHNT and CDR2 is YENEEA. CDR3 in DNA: TGTGCCAGCAGCCACCGACGGGAGGTAGACTATGGCTACACCTTC. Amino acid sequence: CASSHRREVDYGYTF.

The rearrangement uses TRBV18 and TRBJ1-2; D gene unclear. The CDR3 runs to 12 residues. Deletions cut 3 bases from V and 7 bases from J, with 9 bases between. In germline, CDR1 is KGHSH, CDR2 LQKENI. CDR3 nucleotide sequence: TGTGCCAGCTCACCTCCGGAGGGTGGCTACACCTTC. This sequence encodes CASSPPEGGYTF. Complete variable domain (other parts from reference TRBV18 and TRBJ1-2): NAGVMQNPRHLVRRRGQEARLRCSPMKGHSHVYWYRQLPEEGLKFMVYLQKENIIDESGMPKERFSAEFPKEGPSILRIQQVVRGDSAAYFCASSPPEGGYTFGSGTRLTVV.

CDR3: CASSETSGSMTQYF. The CDR3, as DNA: TGTGCCAGCAGCGAAACTAGCGGGAGTATGACCCAGTACTTC. The chain combines TRBV9 with TRBJ2-5, with 11 bases fitting TRBD2. The CDR3 is 14 amino acids. V lost 3 bases, J lost 7 bases, and 5 bases stayed unmatched. CDR1 SGDLS and CDR2 YYNGEE come from the germline V gene.

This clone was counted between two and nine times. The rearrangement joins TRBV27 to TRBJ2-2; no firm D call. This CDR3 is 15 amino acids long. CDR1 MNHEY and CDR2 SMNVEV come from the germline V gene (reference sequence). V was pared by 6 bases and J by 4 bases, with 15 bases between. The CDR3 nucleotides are TGTGCCAGCAGACTAAGACCCACGGCCACCGGGGAGCTGTTTTTT. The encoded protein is CASRLRPTATGELFF.

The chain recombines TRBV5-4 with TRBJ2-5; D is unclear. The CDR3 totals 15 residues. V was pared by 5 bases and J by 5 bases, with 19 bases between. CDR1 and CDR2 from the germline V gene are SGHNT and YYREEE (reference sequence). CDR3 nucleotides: TGTGCCAGCAGTCACCCCAGGAGAGATCGGGAGACCCAGTACTTC. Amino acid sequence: CASSHPRRDRETQYF.